The 23 T cell receptor beta chains presented below share a single source sample, sequenced in a study of blood T cell repertoires in COVID-19. Data came from immunoSEQ multiplex PCR; TCRdb stores just in-frame clones and leaves some out. Of 55,000 to 75,000 clones listed, about 81% are singletons. Sequencing was carried out using peripheral blood. Receptor source: a human donor in a cohort sampled during active COVID-19.

The chain is built from TRBV7-8 and TRBJ2-2; TRBD2 matches at 12 bases. Germline CDR1 SGHVS, CDR2 FQNEAQ. This CDR3 region has 15 residues. With 4 bases clipped from V and 6 bases from J, the junction kept 3 bases outside the gene matches. The CDR3 DNA reads as TGTGCCAGCAGCTCGAGACTAGCGGGAGCCGGGGAGCTGTTTTTT. This gives the protein CASSSRLAGAGELFF.

The chain uses TRBV28 and TRBJ1-3, with D unclear. This CDR3 has 15 amino acids. V was cut by 4 bases and J by 1 base, with 11 bases left in between. Germline V gene lookup returns CDR1 MDHEN and CDR2 SYDVKM. CDR3 DNA sequence: TGTGCCAGCAGTTCAGGTGCAGGTTCTGGAAACACCATATATTTT. It translates to CASSSGAGSGNTIYF.

This clone has only a few counts. The chain links TRBV18 to TRBJ1-2; D gene ambiguous. Germline CDR1 and CDR2: KGHSH and LQKENI. Trimming shortened V by 5 bases and J by 3 bases, and 13 bases separated the two germline ends. This CDR3 is 14 amino acids long. Here the CDR3 reads CASSERRGYYGYTF. The CDR3 nucleotides read TGTGCCAGCTCAGAGAGAAGAGGGTACTATGGCTACACCTTC.

This clone was seen only once. V and J are TRBV4-3 and TRBJ2-3; 9 nucleotides match TRBD2. The length of the CDR3 is 15 residues. Germline loops: CDR1 LGHNA, CDR2 YSLEER. Trimming cost V 1 base and J 3 bases; bases outside gene matches: 2. This CDR3 is CASSQGTSATDTQYF. CDR3 in DNA: TGCGCCAGCAGCCAAGGGACTAGCGCAACAGATACGCAGTATTTT.

V gene TRBV28 combines with J gene TRBJ2-1, with 9 bases identical to TRBD1. Germline values: CDR1 MDHEN, CDR2 SYDVKM. Trimming cost V 5 bases and J 4 bases; bases outside gene matches: 3. CDR3 size: 14 residues. DNA of the CDR3: TGTGCCAGCAGTAGAGGACAGGGGTACAATGAGCAGTTCTTC. Residues: CASSRGQGYNEQFF.

The chain links TRBV7-3 to TRBJ2-5, with D possibly TRBD2 on 6 matching bases. CDR1 and CDR2 from the germline V gene are SGHTA and FQGTGA. The CDR3 runs to 16 residues. V lost 5 bases to trimming and J lost 3 bases, with 19 bases between them. The CDR3 is CASSPGVLVLEETQYF. The CDR3 DNA sequence: TGTGCCAGCAGCCCGGGGGTCCTAGTGTTGGAAGAGACCCAGTACTTC.

The chain uses TRBV18 and TRBJ2-5; 9 bases align to TRBD2. This CDR3 has 16 residues. The V gene end was trimmed by 0 bases and the J gene end by 2 bases; junction bases not matched to a gene: 4. CDR1 and CDR2 from the germline V gene are KGHSH and LQKENI. In DNA form, the CDR3 reads TGTGCCAGCTCACCACCCCCTAGCGGGATACAAGAGACCCAGTACTTC. Residues: CASSPPPSGIQETQYF. The entire variable domain, with the rest obtained from reference TRBV18 and TRBJ2-5, is as follows: NAGVMQNPRHLVRRRGQEARLRCSPMKGHSHVYWYRQLPEEGLKFMVYLQKENIIDESGMPKERFSAEFPKEGPSILRIQQVVRGDSAAYFCASSPPPSGIQETQYFGPGTRLLVL.

The chain has TRBV12-3 or TRBV12-4 and TRBJ2-5; D unclear. The CDR3 runs 12 residues. Trimming cost V 3 bases and J 4 bases, with 6 bases left between them. The CDR3 DNA reads TGTGCCAGCAGTTTCGGTCGAGAGACCCAGTACTTC. The encoded protein is CASSFGRETQYF.

The chain couples TRBV6-5 to TRBJ2-1; TRBD1 matches at 9 bases. CDR1 and CDR2 from the germline V gene are MNHEY and SVGAGI. V gave up 0 bases and J gave up 7 bases; unmatched junction bases: 4. This CDR3 has 15 residues. The CDR3 region is CASSYSGTGRNEQFF. CDR3 coding DNA: TGTGCCAGCAGTTACTCGGGGACAGGGCGAAATGAGCAGTTCTTC.

This clone was seen a single time. V is TRBV5-1 and J is TRBJ2-5, with unresolved D. The CDR3 spans 15 residues. Looked up from germline, CDR1 is SGHRS and CDR2 is YFSETQ. The V gene lost 4 bases and the J gene lost 5 bases, with 18 bases spanning the gap. CDR3 in amino acids: CASSPGPSYGETQYF. The DNA for the CDR3 is TGCGCCAGCAGCCCTGGGCCATCGTATGGGGAGACCCAGTACTTC.

This clone appeared a single time. The chain couples TRBV11-2 to TRBJ2-1; D possibly corresponds to TRBD2 (6 bases). V dropped 4 bases and J dropped 8 bases, with 15 bases sitting between them. The CDR3 extends over 14 amino acids. Germline V gene lookup returns CDR1 SGHAT and CDR2 FQNNGV. This chain's CDR3 is CASSWRLGEDEQFF. The CDR3 region has the DNA TGTGCCAGCAGCTGGAGACTAGGAGAGGATGAGCAGTTCTTC.

V and J are TRBV15 and TRBJ2-2, with D possibly being TRBD2 (6 bases). Trimming pared 3 bases from V and 8 bases from J, leaving 16 bases between. Germline lookup yields CDR1 LNHNV and CDR2 YYDKDF (reference sequence). This CDR3 region has 15 residues. As DNA, the CDR3 is TGTGCCACCAGCAGTGCCACGACTAGGCCTGGGGAGCTGTTTTTT. This translates into CATSSATTRPGELFF. Drawing the rest from reference TRBV15 and TRBJ2-2, the complete variable domain is DAMVIQNPRYQVTQFGKPVTLSCSQTLNHNVMYWYQQKSSQAPKLLFHYYDKDFNNEADTPDNFQSRRPNTSFCFLDIRSPGLGDTAMYLCATSSATTRPGELFFGEGSRLTVL.

This clone was observed a single time. V gene TRBV7-8 combines with J gene TRBJ2-4; a weak D match, TRBD1 (5 bases). This CDR3 comprises 14 residues. In germline, CDR1 is SGHVS, CDR2 FQNEAQ. Trimming took 5 bases from V and 9 from J, leaving 17 bases between them. The CDR3 is CASSPRAGPSIQYF. As DNA, the CDR3 is TGTGCCAGCAGCCCCCGGGCAGGGCCAAGCATTCAGTACTTC.

The chain couples TRBV6-6 to TRBJ1-3, with 7 nucleotides matching TRBD1. J was trimmed by 0 bases and V by 7 bases; bases with no gene match: 6. CDR1 is MNHNY, CDR2 SVGAGI, per germline (reference sequence). The CDR3 is 15 residues long. DNA of the CDR3: TGTGCCAGCAAGCTGGGACAGCTCTCTGGAAACACCATATATTTT. Protein sequence: CASKLGQLSGNTIYF.

The V call is TRBV27, the J call TRBJ2-3, with 10 bases fitting TRBD1. Germline lookup yields CDR1 MNHEY and CDR2 SMNVEV (reference sequence). The ends lost 7 bases at V and 2 bases at J; junction bases unmatched: 3. CDR3 length equals 14 residues. In nucleotides, the CDR3 is TGTGCCAGCAAGGACAGGGGGTTCACAGATACGCAGTATTTT. It specifies CASKDRGFTDTQYF.

The chain couples TRBV18 to TRBJ1-6; the D is unclear. Germline V CDR1 and CDR2: KGHSH, LQKENI. Deletions cut 3 bases from V and 0 bases from J, with 12 bases between. This CDR3 has 17 amino acids. The CDR3 spells CASSPFMRSSYNSPLHF. For the CDR3, the DNA is TGTGCCAGCTCACCCTTTATGAGGAGCTCCTATAATTCACCCCTCCACTTT.

The V gene is TRBV5-1, the J gene TRBJ2-1; 8 nucleotides match TRBD2. Unmatched junction bases numbered 4, after V lost 0 bases and J lost 2 bases. The CDR3 extends over 16 amino acids. Germline lookup yields CDR1 SGHRS and CDR2 YFSETQ. The CDR3 spells CASSLAVAGTYNEQFF. The CDR3 DNA reads TGCGCCAGCAGCTTGGCCGTAGCGGGGACCTACAATGAGCAGTTCTTC.

This sequence joins TRBV4-1 and TRBJ1-3; no clear D. Germline V gene sequence: CDR1 MGHRA, CDR2 YSYEKL. This CDR3 spans 13 amino acids. Trimming stripped 2 bases from V and 4 bases from J, with 6 bases between. The CDR3 loop reads CASSQILGNTIYF. In nucleotides, the CDR3 is TGCGCCAGCAGCCAAATACTCGGAAACACCATATATTTT.

The genes are TRBV7-2 and TRBJ2-3; D unresolved. Per the germline V gene, CDR1 is SGHTA and CDR2 is FQGNSA. Trimming removed 3 bases at V and 2 bases at J, with 6 bases between. This CDR3 contains 13 residues. CDR3 residues: CASSLRLTDTQYF. CDR3 in DNA: TGTGCCAGCAGCTTGCGGCTCACAGATACGCAGTATTTT.

The rearrangement joins TRBV7-8 to TRBJ1-2, with 8 positions matching TRBD1. CDR1 and CDR2 from the germline V gene are SGHVS and FQNEAQ. V lost 3 bases and J lost 4; bases outside the gene matches: 10. The CDR3 extends over 16 amino acids. CDR3 sequence reads: CASSFLLGQGGYGYTF. CDR3 DNA: TGTGCCAGCAGCTTCCTCCTAGGACAGGGCGGCTATGGCTACACCTTC.

V usage is TRBV11-2 and J usage is TRBJ2-2; D may be TRBD1 (5 bases). The CDR3 is made up of 15 amino acids. Trimming removed 1 base from V and 3 bases from J, with 9 bases in between. Germline loops: CDR1 SGHAT, CDR2 FQNNGV. CDR3 nucleotide sequence: TGTGCCAGCAGCTTAGGAAGGGGCGACACCGGGGAGCTGTTTTTT. Amino acid sequence: CASSLGRGDTGELFF.

The V call is TRBV24-1, the J call TRBJ2-3; 8 nucleotides line up with TRBD1. The CDR3 is made up of 15 amino acids. The J segment lost 4 bases and the V segment lost 1 base, leaving 3 bases of the junction unmatched. CDR1 KGHDR and CDR2 SFDVKD come from the germline V gene. DNA of the CDR3: TGTGCCACCAGTGATTTCGGACAGGGCGCAGATACGCAGTATTTT. Translation gives CATSDFGQGADTQYF.

This clone occurred a few times. The V call is TRBV12-3 or TRBV12-4, the J call TRBJ2-1; D is perhaps TRBD2 (6 bases). This CDR3 spans 13 amino acids. V lost 6 bases to trimming and J lost 7 bases, with 13 bases between them. The CDR3, as DNA: TGTGCCAGCAGCCGGGCTAGCGTGAATGAGCAGTTCTTC. Encoded protein: CASSRASVNEQFF.